This T cell receptor (beta chain) appears in the sequencing data of a study of blood T cell repertoires in COVID-19. Study at large: Spain, Italy and the United States supplied samples that represented acute and convalescent COVID-19. The cDNA or gDNA used as material had been derived from T cells, B-cell-depleted T cells, or PBMCs.

Per the original data handling: Amplifying reference gene primers gave estimates of nucleated cell counts. Sequencing was performed with immunoSEQ multiplex PCR; in TCRdb, only in-frame clones are kept and a portion is missing. The DNA was the basis for D and trimming; V, J and clone size are from that table. The sample contains under 85,000 clones, more than 70% of which appear only once. Germline CDR1 reads SGHRS; CDR2 reads YFSETQ. The CDR3 has 18 amino acids. V lost 0 bases to trimming and J lost 6 bases; unmatched junction nucleotides: 14. A single count supports this clone. The source of this sequence is a man of 80 years or more with acute or convalescent COVID-19. This chain links TRBV5-1 with TRBJ2-3, with 9 positions matching TRBD2. Sequencing input: peripheral blood. This chain's CDR3 is CASSLEVRASGAEDTQYF. CDR3 nucleotide sequence: TGCGCCAGCAGCTTGGAGGTTCGGGCTAGCGGGGCTGAGGATACGCAGTATTTT.